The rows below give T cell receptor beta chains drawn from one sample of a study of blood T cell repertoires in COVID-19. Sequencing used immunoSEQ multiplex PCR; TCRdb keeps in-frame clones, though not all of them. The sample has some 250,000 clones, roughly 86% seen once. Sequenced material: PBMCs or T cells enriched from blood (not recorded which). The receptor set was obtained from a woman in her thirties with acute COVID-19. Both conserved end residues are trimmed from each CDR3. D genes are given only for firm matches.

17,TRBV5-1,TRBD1,ASSPRSGTGRAVSGKLF
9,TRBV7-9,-,ASSFRGEQY
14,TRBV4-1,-,ASSQDRVQMNTEAF
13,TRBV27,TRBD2,ASSYSGGARNEQF
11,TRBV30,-,AWSDRVGQPQH
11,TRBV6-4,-,ASSEGGSDTQY
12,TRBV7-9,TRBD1,ASSSGQWNQPQH
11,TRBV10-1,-,ASSESGSHGYT
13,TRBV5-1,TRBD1,ASSPRRGQGYEQY
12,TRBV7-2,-,ASSLAWAETPLH
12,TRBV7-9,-,ASSLGGPFGGYT
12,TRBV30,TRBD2,AWSGGGKNNEQF
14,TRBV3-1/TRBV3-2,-,ASSQDWAGAALGYT
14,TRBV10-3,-,AISGSVAGEGETQY
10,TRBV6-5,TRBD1,ASITGVQPQH
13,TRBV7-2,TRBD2,ASSLTSGGGETQY
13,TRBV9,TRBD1,ASSLEGAGGNTIY